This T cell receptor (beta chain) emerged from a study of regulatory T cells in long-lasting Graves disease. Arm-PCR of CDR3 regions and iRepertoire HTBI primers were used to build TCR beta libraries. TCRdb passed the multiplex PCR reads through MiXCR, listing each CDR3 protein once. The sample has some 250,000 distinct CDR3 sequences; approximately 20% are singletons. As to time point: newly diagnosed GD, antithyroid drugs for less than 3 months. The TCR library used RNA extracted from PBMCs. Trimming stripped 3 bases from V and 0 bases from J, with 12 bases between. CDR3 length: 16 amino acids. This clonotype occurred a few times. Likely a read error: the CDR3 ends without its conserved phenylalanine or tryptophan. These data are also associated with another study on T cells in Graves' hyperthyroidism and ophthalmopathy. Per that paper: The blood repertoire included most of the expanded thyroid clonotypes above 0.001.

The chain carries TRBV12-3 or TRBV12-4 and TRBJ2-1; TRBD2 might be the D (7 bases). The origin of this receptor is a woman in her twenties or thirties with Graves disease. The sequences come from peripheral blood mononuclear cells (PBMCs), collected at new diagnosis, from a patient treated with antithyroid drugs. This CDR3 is CASSFPGGISYNEQFL. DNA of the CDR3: TGTGCCAGCAGTTTCCCGGGGGGCATCTCCTACAATGAGCAGTTCCTC.